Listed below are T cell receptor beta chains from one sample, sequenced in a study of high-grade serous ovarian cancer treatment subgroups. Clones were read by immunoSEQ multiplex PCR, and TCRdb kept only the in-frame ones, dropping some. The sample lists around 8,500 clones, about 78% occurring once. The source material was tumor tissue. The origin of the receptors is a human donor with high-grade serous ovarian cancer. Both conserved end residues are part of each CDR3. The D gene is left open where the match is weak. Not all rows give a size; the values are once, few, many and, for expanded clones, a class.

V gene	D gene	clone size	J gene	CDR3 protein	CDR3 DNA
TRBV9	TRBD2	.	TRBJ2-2	CASSSRAGEYTGELFF	TGTGCCAGCAGCTCCCGTGCGGGGGAGTACACCGGGGAGCTGTTTTTT
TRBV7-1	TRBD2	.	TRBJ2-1	CASSLVRGDNEQFF	TGTGCCAGCAGCTTAGTGCGGGGGGACAATGAGCAGTTCTTC
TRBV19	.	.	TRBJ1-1	CASSRAPNTEAFF	TGTGCCTCCTCGAGGGCTCCGAACACTGAAGCTTTCTTT
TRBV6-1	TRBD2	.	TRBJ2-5	CASSALGGGQETQYF	TGTGCCAGCAGTGCCCTTGGGGGGGGCCAAGAGACCCAGTACTTC
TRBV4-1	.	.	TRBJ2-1	CASSQFDVSVGNEQFF	TGCGCCAGCAGCCAATTCGACGTCTCGGTCGGCAATGAGCAGTTCTTC
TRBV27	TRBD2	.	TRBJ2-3	CASRTGLGSTDTQYF	TGTGCCAGCAGAACGGGACTAGGGAGCACAGATACGCAGTATTTT
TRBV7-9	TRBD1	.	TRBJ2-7	CASSYRTGVDYEQYF	TGTGCCAGCAGCTACCGGACAGGGGTCGATTACGAGCAGTACTTC
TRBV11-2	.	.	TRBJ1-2	CASSFNSNYGYTF	TGTGCCAGCAGCTTCAACAGTAACTATGGCTACACCTTC
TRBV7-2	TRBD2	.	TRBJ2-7	CASSPRLRLAGAVYEQYF	TGTGCCAGCAGCCCTCGCCTTAGACTAGCGGGGGCAGTGTACGAGCAGTACTTC
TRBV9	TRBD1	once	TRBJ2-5	CASSAGTGGTETQYF	TGTGCCAGCAGCGCGGGGACAGGGGGCACAGAGACCCAGTACTTC
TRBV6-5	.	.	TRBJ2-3	CASRGGTDTQYF	TGTGCCAGTCGAGGGGGGACAGATACGCAGTATTTT
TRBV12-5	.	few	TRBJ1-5	CASGQGFNQPQHF	TGTGCTAGTGGGCAGGGATTCAATCAGCCCCAGCATTTT
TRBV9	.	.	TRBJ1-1	CASSVSSGTEAFF	TGTGCCAGCAGCGTATCATCGGGCACTGAAGCTTTCTTT
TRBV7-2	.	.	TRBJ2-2	CASSLPQGGTGELFF	TGTGCCAGCAGCTTGCCCCAAGGAGGCACCGGGGAGCTGTTTTTT
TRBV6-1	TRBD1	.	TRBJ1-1	CAISESWAGGMNTEAFF	TGTGCCATCAGTGAGTCGTGGGCAGGGGGCATGAACACTGAAGCTTTCTTT
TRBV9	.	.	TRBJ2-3	CASSVAPSTDTQYF	TGTGCCAGCAGCGTAGCTCCAAGCACAGATACGCAGTATTTT
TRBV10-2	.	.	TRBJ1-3	CASRPNTDSSGNTIYF	TGCGCCAGCAGGCCTAATACAGATTCCTCTGGAAACACCATATATTTT
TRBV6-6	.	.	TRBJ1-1	CASSLGMNTEAFF	TGTGCCAGCAGCTTGGGAATGAACACTGAAGCTTTCTTT
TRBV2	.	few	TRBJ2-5	CASSGGRRANPPETQYF	TGTGCCAGCAGTGGGGGGCGGCGGGCCAACCCACCAGAGACCCAGTACTTC
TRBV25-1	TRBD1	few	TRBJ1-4	CASSRDRLNEKLFF	TGTGCCAGCAGCCGGGACAGGCTTAATGAAAAACTGTTTTTT
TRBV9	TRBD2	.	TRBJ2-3	CASSPLPWVSGEGDTQYF	TGTGCCAGCAGCCCACTACCTTGGGTTAGCGGGGAAGGAGATACGCAGTATTTT
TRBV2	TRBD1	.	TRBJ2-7	CASRQQGSSYEQYF	TGTGCCAGCCGACAACAGGGGAGCTCCTACGAGCAGTACTTC
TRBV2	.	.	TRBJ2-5	CASSVAKETQYF	TGTGCCAGCAGTGTGGCGAAAGAGACCCAGTACTTC
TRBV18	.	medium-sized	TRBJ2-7	CASSTQGYFAEQYF	TGTGCCAGCTCAACCCAGGGATACTTTGCCGAGCAGTACTTC
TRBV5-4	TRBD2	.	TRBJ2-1	CASSLVWGGYNEQFF	TGTGCCAGCAGCTTGGTGTGGGGGGGGTACAATGAGCAGTTCTTC
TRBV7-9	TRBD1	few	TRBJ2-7	CASSLGQGAVYEQYF	TGTGCCAGCAGCTTAGGGCAGGGGGCGGTCTACGAGCAGTACTTC
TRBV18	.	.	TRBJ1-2	CASSLDPLGGYTF	TGTGCCAGCTCGCTCGACCCCCTGGGTGGCTACACCTTC
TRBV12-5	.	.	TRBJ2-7	CASGQDYEQYF	TGTGCTAGTGGTCAGGATTACGAGCAGTACTTC
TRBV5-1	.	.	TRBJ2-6	CASSEDVFSGANVLTF	TGCGCCAGCAGCGAGGACGTTTTCTCTGGGGCCAACGTCCTGACTTTC
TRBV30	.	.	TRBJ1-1	CARRGVGVGLNTEAFF	TGTGCTCGGAGAGGGGTAGGGGTCGGCCTGAACACTGAAGCTTTCTTT
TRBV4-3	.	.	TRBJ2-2	CASSQERGSTGELFF	TGCGCCAGCAGCCAAGAGAGGGGCTCTACCGGGGAGCTGTTTTTT
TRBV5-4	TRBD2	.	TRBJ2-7	CASSPPAGGGVYEQYF	TGTGCCAGCAGCCCGCCGGCGGGGGGAGGGGTCTACGAGCAGTACTTC
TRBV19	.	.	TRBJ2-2	CASSIARDAGELFF	TGTGCCAGTAGTATCGCCCGGGACGCCGGGGAGCTGTTTTTT
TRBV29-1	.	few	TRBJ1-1	CSTKSGYTEAFF	TGCAGCACTAAATCAGGGTACACTGAAGCTTTCTTT
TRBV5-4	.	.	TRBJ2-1	CASSPIQPRTHSSYNEQFF	TGTGCCAGCAGCCCTATTCAACCCCGAACTCACAGCTCCTACAATGAGCAGTTCTTC
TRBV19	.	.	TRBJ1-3	CASSSKGTWNTIYF	TGTGCCAGTAGTAGCAAAGGGACCTGGAACACCATATATTTT
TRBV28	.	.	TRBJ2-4	CASSPSFRGTLAKNIQYF	TGTGCCAGCAGTCCCTCATTTCGGGGGACTTTAGCCAAAAACATTCAGTACTTC
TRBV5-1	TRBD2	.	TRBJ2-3	CASSTPQTTSGVGTDTQYF	TGCGCCAGCAGCACACCCCAAACTACTAGCGGGGTAGGCACAGATACGCAGTATTTT
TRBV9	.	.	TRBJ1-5	CASSVRPGGPQHF	TGTGCCAGCAGCGTTCGCCCCGGCGGGCCCCAGCATTTT
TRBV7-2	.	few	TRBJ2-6	CASSSRRAVVLTF	TGTGCCAGCAGCTCCCGAAGGGCTGTAGTCCTGACTTTC
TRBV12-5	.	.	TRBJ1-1	CASIRGATNTEAFF	TGTGCTAGCATCCGGGGGGCGACGAACACTGAAGCTTTCTTT
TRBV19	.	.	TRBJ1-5	CASSYDRNQPQHF	TGTGCCAGTAGCTACGACCGCAATCAGCCCCAGCATTTT
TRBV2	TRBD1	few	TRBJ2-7	CASMQDRADEQYF	TGTGCCTCAATGCAGGACAGGGCGGACGAGCAGTACTTC
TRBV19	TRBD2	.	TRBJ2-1	CASSTKGLAGDEQFF	TGTGCCAGTAGTACTAAAGGACTAGCGGGCGATGAGCAGTTCTTC
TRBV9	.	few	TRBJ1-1	CASSVAPQGTEAFF	TGTGCCAGCAGCGTAGCACCACAGGGTACTGAAGCTTTCTTT
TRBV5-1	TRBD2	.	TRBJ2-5	CASSRLAGVRETQYF	TGCGCCAGCAGCCGCTTGGCGGGGGTTCGGGAGACCCAGTACTTC
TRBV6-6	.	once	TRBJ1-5	CASSVWNQPQHF	TGTGCCAGCAGTGTGTGGAATCAGCCCCAGCATTTT
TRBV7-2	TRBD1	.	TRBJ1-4	CASSHREGQQNEKLFF	TGTGCCAGCAGCCATAGGGAGGGACAGCAGAATGAAAAACTGTTTTTT
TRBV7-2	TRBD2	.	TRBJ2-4	CASSYAGVLAKNIQYF	TGTGCCAGCAGCTATGCGGGGGTCCTAGCCAAAAACATTCAGTACTTC
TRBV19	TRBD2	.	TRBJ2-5	CASSKLGGGPSETQYF	TGTGCCAGTAGTAAGCTTGGCGGGGGACCTTCGGAGACCCAGTACTTC